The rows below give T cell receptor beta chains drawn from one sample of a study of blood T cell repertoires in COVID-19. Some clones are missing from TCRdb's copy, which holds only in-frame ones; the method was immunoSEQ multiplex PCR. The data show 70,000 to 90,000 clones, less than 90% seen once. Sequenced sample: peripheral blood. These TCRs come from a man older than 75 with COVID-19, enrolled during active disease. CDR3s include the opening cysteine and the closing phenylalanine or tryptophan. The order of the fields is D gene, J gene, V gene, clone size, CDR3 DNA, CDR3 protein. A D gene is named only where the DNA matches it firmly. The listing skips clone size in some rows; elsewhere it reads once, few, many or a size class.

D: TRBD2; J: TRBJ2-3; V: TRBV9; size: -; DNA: TGTGCCAGCAGCGTAGTAGGAGGACTAGCGGAAGATACGCAGTATTTT; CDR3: CASSVVGGLAEDTQYF
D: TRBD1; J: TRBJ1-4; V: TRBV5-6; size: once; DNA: TGTGCCAGCAGCGTAACCGGGACAGGGAATGAAAAACTGTTTTTT; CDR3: CASSVTGTGNEKLFF
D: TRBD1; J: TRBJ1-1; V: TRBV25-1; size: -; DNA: TGTGCCAGCAGTGATCGCCTGACAGGGAAGAACACTGAAGCTTTCTTT; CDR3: CASSDRLTGKNTEAFF
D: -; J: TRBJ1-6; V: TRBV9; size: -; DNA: TGTGCCAGTAGGGGTGACGAGAATTCACCCCTCCACTTT; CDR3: CASRGDENSPLHF
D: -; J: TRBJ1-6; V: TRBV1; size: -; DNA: TGCACCAGCAGCCAAGGAAAGCCGGGTTCACCCCTCCACTTT; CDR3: CTSSQGKPGSPLHF
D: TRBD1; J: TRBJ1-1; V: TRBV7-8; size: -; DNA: TGTGCCAGCAGCTTAGTAGGGGGCCGAGCTTTCTTT; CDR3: CASSLVGGRAFF
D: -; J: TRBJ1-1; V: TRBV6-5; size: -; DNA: TGTGCCAGCAGTTACGTGTCAGGAAACGCTGAAGCTTTCTTT; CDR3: CASSYVSGNAEAFF
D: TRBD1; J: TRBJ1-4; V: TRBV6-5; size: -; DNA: TGTGCCAGCAGTTATGACAGGGGGCGTGAAAAACTGTTTTTT; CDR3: CASSYDRGREKLFF
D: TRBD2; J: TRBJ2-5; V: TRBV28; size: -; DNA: TGTGCCAGCAGTCCAGGACTAGCGGGGGGGGCCCAGTACTTC; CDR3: CASSPGLAGGAQYF
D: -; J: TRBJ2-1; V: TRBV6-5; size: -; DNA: TGTGCCAGTGCTAGACGGGGGAACGCTCTTGAGCAGTTCTTC; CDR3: CASARRGNALEQFF
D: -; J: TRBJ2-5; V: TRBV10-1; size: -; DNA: TGCGCCAGCAGTGCAGGTCAGACCCAGTACTTC; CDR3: CASSAGQTQYF
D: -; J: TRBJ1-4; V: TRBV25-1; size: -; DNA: TGTGCCAGCAGTGAGGACAGATTCACAACTAATGAAAAACTGTTTTTT; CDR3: CASSEDRFTTNEKLFF
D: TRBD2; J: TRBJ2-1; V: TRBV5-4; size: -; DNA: TGTGCCAGCAGCCCTTCTAGCGGGGGGGCCCCTCGGGGTGAGCAGTTCTTC; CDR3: CASSPSSGGAPRGEQFF
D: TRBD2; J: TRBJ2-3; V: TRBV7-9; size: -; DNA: TGTGCCAGCAGCTCTGGACTAGCGGGGAGCACAGATACGCAGTATTTT; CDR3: CASSSGLAGSTDTQYF
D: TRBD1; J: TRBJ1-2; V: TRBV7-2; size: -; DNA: TGTGCCAGCAGCCCCACGAGGGGGCAGAGGTATGGCTACACCTTC; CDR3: CASSPTRGQRYGYTF
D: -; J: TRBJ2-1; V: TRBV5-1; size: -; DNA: TGCGCCAGCAGCTTGGCCGGGACCTACAATGAGCAGTTCTTC; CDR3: CASSLAGTYNEQFF
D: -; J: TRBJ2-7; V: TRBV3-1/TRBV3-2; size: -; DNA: TGTGCCAGCAGCCGGGGGGACCCCTACGAGCAGTACTTC; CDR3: CASSRGDPYEQYF
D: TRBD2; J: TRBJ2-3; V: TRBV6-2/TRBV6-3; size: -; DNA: TGTGCCAGCAGCTCGCTACGGACTAGCGGGAGACCCCAGGTCCAACAGGGTACGCAGTATTTT; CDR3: CASSSLRTSGRPQVQQGTQYF
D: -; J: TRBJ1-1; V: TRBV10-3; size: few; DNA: TGTGCCATCACGGCGGGGGGCATCACTGAAGCTTTCTTT; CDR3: CAITAGGITEAFF
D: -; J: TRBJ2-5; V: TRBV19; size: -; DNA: TGTGCCAGTAGTGCCCACAAGGGGGAGACCCAGTACTTC; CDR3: CASSAHKGETQYF
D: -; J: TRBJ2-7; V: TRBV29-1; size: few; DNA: TGCAGCGTTGCGGGCCCGACAGGAAACGAGCAGTACTTC; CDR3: CSVAGPTGNEQYF
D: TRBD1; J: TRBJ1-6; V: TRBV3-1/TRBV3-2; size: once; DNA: TGTGCCAGCAGCCAAGTGACAGGGGTTTCACCCCTCCACTTT; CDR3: CASSQVTGVSPLHF
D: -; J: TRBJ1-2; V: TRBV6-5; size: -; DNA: TGTGCCAGCGGAACAGGAAGTATCGGCTACACCTTC; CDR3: CASGTGSIGYTF
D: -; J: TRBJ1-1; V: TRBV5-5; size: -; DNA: TGTGCCAGCAGCTACCGGGACATCGGGACTGAAGCTTTCTTT; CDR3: CASSYRDIGTEAFF
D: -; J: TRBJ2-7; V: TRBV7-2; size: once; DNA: TGTGCCAGCAGCTTTGATAGAGGCTACGAGCAGTACTTC; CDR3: CASSFDRGYEQYF
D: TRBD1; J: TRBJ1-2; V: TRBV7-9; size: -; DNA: TGTGCCAGCAGCGGAGGACAGGGTGTAGTCGGCTACACCTTC; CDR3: CASSGGQGVVGYTF
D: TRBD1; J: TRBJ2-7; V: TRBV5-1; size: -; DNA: TGCGCCAGCAGCTTGGAAGCTACAGGGGCCGGGCCCTACGAGCAGTACTTC; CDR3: CASSLEATGAGPYEQYF
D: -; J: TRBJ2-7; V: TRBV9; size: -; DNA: TGTGCCAGCAGCGTCTCCCCACTTTACGAGCAGTACTTC; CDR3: CASSVSPLYEQYF
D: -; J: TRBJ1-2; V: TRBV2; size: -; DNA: TGTGCCAGCAAATCGACCGGCATGTCGGGAGGCTACACCTTC; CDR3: CASKSTGMSGGYTF
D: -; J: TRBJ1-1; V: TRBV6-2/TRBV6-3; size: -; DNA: TGTGCCAGCAGCCGTGCGGGGTTATTGGGCACTGAAGCTTTCTTT; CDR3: CASSRAGLLGTEAFF
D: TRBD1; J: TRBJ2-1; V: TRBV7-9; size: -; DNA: TGTGCCAGCAGCCCCGGGACAGGGGGGATGATTGATGAGCAGTTCTTC; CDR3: CASSPGTGGMIDEQFF
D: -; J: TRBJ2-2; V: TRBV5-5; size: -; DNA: TGTGCCAGCAGCTTTGCGGGGGCGGACACCGGGGAGCTGTTTTTT; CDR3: CASSFAGADTGELFF
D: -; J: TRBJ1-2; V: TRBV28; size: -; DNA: TGTGCCAGCAGTCAATATGGCTACACCTTC; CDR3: CASSQYGYTF
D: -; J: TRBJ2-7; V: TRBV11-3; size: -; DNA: TGTGCCAGCAGCTTAAGCGAGCCGGGAACCTACGAGCAGTACTTC; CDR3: CASSLSEPGTYEQYF
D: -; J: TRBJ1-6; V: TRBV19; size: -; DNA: TGTGCCAGTAGCGACCTACGTCTGGACAGAAATTCACCCCTCCACTTT; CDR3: CASSDLRLDRNSPLHF
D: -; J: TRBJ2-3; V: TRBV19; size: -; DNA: TGTGCCAGTAGTCGGACAGCAAGCACAGATACGCAGTATTTT; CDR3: CASSRTASTDTQYF
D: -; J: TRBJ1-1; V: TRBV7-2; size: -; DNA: TGTGCCAGCAACGACCAGGCTGAAGCTTTCTTT; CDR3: CASNDQAEAFF
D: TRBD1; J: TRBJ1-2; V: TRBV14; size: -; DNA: TGTGCCAGCAGCCAGGACAGGGTTGGCTACACCTTC; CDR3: CASSQDRVGYTF
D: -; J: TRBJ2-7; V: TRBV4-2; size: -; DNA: TGTGCCAGCAGCCAAGGCCAAGTACGGGGGAACTACGAGCAGTACTTC; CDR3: CASSQGQVRGNYEQYF
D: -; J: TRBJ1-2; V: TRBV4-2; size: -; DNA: TGTGCCAGCAGCCAAGGCATAGCTGGCGGCTACACCTTC; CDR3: CASSQGIAGGYTF
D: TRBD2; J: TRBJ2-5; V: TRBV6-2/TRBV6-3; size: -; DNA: TGTGCCAGCAGTACACCTAGCGGGGTACAAGAGACCCAGTACTTC; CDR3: CASSTPSGVQETQYF